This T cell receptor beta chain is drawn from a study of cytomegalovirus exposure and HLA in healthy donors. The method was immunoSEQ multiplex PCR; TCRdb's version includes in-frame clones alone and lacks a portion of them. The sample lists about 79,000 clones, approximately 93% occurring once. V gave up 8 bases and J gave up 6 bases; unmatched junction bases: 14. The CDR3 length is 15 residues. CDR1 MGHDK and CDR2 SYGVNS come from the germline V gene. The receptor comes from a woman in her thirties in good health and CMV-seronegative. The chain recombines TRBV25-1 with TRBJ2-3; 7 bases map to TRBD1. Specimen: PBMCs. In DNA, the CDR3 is TGTGCCAGCTCCAGACAGGGATCCTTTCGGGATACGCAGTATTTT. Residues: CASSRQGSFRDTQYF.